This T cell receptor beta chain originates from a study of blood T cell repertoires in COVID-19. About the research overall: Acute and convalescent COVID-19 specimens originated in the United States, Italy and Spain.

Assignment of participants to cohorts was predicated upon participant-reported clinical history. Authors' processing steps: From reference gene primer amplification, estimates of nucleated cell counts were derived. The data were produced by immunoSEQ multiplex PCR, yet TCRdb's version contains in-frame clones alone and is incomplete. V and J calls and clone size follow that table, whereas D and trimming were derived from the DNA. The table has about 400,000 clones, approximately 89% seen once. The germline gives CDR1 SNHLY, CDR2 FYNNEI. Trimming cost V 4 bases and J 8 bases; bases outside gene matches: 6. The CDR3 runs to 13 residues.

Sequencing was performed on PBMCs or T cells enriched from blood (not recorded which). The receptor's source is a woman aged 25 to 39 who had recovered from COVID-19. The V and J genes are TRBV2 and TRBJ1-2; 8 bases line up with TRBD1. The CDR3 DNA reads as TGTGCCAGCAGTGTGTGGGACAGGAACGGCTACACCTTC. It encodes CASSVWDRNGYTF.